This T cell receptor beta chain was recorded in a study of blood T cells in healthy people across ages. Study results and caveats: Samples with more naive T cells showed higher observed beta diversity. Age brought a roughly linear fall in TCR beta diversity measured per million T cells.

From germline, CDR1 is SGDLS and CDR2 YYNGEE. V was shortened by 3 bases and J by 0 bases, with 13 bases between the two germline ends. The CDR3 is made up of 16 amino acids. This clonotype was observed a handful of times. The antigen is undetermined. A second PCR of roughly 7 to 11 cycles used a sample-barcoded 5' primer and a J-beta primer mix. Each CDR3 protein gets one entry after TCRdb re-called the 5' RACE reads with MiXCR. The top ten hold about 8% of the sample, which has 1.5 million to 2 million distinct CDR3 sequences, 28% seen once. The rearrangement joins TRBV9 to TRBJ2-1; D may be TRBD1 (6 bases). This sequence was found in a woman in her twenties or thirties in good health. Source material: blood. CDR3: CASSAATGNSYNEQFF. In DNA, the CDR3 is TGTGCCAGCAGCGCCGCTACAGGGAACTCCTACAATGAGCAGTTCTTC. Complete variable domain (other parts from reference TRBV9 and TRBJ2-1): DSGVTQTPKHLITATGQRVTLRCSPRSGDLSVYWYQQSLDQGLQFLIQYYNGEERAKGNILERFSAQQFPDLHSELNLSSLELGDSALYFCASSAATGNSYNEQFFGPGTRLTVL.